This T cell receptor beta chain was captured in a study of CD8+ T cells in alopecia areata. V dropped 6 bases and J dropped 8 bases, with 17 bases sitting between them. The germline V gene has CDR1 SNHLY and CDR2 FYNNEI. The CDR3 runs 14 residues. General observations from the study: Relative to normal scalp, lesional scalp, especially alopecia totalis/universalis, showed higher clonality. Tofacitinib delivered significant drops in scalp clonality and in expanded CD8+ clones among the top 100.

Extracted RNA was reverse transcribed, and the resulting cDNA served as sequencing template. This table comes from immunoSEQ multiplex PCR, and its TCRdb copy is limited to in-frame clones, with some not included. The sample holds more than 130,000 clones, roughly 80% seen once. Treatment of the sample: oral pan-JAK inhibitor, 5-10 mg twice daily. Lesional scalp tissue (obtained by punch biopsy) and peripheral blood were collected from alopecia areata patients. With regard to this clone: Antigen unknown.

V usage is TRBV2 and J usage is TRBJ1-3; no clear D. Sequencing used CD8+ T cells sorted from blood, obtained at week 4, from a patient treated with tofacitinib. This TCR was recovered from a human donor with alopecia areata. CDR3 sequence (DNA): TGTGCCAGCAGATGGAGTGGTGGCGAAGACACCATATATTTT. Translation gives CASRWSGGEDTIYF.